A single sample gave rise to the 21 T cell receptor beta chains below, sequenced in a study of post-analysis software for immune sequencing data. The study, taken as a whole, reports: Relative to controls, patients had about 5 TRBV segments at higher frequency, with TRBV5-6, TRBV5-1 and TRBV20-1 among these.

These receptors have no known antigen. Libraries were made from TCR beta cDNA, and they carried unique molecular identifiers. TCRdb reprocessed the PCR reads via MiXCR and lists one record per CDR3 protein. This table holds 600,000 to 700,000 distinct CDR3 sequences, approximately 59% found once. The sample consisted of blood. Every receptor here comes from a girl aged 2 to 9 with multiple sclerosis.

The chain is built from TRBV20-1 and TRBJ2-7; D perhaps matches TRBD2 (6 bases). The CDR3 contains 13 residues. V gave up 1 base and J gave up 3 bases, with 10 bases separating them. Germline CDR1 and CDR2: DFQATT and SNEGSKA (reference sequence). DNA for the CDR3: TGCAGTGCTAGAGGTCAGCGGGTCTACGAGCAGTACTTC. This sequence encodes CSARGQRVYEQYF.

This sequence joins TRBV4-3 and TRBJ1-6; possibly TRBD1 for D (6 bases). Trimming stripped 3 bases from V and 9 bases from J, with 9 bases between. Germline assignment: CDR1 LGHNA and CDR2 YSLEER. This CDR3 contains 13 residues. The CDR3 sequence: CASSHGQFSPLHF. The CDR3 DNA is TGCGCCAGCAGCCATGGACAGTTTTCACCCCTCCACTTT.

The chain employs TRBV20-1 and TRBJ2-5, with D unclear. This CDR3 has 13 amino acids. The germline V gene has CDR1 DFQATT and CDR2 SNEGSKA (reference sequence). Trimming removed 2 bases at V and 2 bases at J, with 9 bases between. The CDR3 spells CSARKALQETQYF. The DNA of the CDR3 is TGCAGTGCTAGAAAAGCGCTTCAAGAGACCCAGTACTTC.

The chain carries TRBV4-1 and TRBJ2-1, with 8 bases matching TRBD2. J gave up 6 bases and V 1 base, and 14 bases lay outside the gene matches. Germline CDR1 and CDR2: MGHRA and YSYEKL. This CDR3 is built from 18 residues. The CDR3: CASSQVDGAGAGGNEQFF. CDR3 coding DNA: TGCGCCAGCAGCCAAGTCGATGGGGCCGGGGCGGGAGGCAATGAGCAGTTCTTC.

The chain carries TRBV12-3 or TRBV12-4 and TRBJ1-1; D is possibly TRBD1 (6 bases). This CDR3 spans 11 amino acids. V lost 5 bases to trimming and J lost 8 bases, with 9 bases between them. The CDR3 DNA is TGTGCCAGCAGTCCCGACAGGGAAGCTTTCTTT. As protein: CASSPDREAFF.

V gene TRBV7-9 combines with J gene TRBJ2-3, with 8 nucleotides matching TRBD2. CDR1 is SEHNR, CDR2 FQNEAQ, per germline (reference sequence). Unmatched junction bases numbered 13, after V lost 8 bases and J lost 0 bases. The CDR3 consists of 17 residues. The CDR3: CASGNAMASGSTDTQYF. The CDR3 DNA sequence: TGTGCCAGCGGTAATGCGATGGCTAGCGGGAGCACAGATACGCAGTATTTT. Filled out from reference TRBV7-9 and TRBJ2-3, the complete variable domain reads DTGVSQNPRHKITKRGQNVTFRCDPISEHNRLYWYRQTLGQGPEFLTYFQNEAQLEKSRLLSDRFSAERPKGSFSTLEIQRTEQGDSAMYLCASGNAMASGSTDTQYFGPGTRLTVL.

DNA of the CDR3: TGCAGTGCCGGTCGGACTAGCGGAATTAGTTCCTACGAGCAGTACTTC. Its translation is CSAGRTSGISSYEQYF. The chain uses TRBV20-1 and TRBJ2-4; 10 bases agree with TRBD2. Near its end, the DNA agrees better with TRBJ2-7, so the J call may be wrong. CDR1 is DFQATT and CDR2 is SNEGSKA in the germline V gene (reference sequence). This CDR3 is 16 amino acids long.

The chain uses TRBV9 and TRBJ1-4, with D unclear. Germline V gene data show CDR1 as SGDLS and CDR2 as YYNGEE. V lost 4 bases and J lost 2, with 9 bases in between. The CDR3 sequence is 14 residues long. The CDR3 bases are TGTGCCAGCAGCTCCAGCATTACTAATGAAAAACTGTTTTTT. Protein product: CASSSSITNEKLFF.

The CDR3 protein is CASSREGLAGQKSHYEQYF. The CDR3 bases are TGTGCCAGCAGTAGGGAGGGACTAGCGGGCCAGAAAAGCCACTACGAGCAGTACTTC. The chain carries TRBV7-9 and TRBJ2-7; TRBD2 matches at 12 bases. J was trimmed by 3 bases and V by 6 bases; bases with no gene match: 18. The CDR3 runs to 19 residues. CDR1 is SEHNR and CDR2 is FQNEAQ in the germline V gene (reference sequence).

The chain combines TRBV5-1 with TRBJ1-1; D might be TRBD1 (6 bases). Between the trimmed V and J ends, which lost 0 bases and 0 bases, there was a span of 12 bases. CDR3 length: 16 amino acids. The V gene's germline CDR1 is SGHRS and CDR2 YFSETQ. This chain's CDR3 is CASSLAQDSLNTEAFF. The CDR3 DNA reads TGCGCCAGCAGCTTGGCCCAGGACAGCTTGAACACTGAAGCTTTCTTT.

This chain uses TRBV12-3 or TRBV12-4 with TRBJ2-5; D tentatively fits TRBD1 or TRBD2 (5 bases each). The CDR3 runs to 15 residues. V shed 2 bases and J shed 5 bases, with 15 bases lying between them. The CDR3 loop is CASSLYRDGRETQYF. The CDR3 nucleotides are TGTGCCAGCAGTTTATATCGGGACGGTCGGGAGACCCAGTACTTC.

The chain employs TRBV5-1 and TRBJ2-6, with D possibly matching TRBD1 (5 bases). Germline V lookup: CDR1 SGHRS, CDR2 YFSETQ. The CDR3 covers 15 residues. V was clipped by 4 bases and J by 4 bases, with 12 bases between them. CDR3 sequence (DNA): TGCGCCAGCAGCCCGCAGGGTCCCGGGGCCAACGTCCTGACTTTC. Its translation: CASSPQGPGANVLTF.

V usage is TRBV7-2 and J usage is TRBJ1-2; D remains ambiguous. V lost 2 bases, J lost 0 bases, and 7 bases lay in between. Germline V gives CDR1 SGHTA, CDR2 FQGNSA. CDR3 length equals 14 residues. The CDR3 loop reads CASSLSAANYGYTF. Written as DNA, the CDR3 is TGTGCCAGCAGCTTAAGTGCGGCTAACTATGGCTACACCTTC.

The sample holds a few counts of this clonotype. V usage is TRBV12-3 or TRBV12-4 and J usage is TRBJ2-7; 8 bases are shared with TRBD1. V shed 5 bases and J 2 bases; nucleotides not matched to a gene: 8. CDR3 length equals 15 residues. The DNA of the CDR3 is TGTGCCAGCAGTCCCGGGACAGGACAACCCTACGAGCAGTACTTC. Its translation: CASSPGTGQPYEQYF.

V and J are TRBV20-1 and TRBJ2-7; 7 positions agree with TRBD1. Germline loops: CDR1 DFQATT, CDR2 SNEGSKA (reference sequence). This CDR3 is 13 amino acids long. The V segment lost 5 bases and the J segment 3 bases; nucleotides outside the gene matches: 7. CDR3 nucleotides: TGCAGTGCTTCCCGGACAGGTGTCTACGAGCAGTACTTC. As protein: CSASRTGVYEQYF.

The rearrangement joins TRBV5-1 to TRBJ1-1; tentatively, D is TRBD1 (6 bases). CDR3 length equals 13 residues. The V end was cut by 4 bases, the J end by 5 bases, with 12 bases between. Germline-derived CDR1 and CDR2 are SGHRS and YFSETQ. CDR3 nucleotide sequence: TGCGCCAGCAGCATGAGGGGGGGGACTGAAGCTTTCTTT. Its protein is CASSMRGGTEAFF.

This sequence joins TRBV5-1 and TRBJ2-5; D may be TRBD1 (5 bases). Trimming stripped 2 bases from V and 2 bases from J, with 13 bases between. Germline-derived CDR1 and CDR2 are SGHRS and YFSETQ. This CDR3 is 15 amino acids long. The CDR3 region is CASSFGQRVQETQYF. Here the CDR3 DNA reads TGCGCCAGCAGCTTCGGACAAAGGGTTCAAGAGACCCAGTACTTC.

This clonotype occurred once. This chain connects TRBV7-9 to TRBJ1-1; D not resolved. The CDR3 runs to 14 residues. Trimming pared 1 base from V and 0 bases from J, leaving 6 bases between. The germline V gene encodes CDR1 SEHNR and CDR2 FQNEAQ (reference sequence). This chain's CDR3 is CASSLDYMNTEAFF. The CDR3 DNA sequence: TGTGCCAGCAGCTTAGACTACATGAACACTGAAGCTTTCTTT.

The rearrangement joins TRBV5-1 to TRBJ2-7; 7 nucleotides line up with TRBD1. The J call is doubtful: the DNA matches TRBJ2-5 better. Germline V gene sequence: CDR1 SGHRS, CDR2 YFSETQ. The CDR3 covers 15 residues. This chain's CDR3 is CASSLGQGGGETQYF. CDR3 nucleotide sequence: TGCGCCAGCAGCTTGGGACAGGGTGGCGGAGAGACCCAGTACTTC.

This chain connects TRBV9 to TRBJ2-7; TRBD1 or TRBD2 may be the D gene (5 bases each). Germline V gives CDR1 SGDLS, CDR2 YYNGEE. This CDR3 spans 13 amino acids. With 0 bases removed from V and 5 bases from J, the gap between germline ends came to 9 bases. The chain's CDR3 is CASSVGGVHEQYF. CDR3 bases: TGTGCCAGCAGCGTAGGAGGGGTCCACGAGCAGTACTTC.

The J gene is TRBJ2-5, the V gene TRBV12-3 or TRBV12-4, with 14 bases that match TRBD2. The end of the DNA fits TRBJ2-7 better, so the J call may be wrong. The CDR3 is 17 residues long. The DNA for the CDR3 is TGTGCCAGCACCCCGGGACTAGCGGGAGTAGGGAGCTACGAGCAGTACTTC. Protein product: CASTPGLAGVGSYEQYF.